This record covers a single T cell receptor beta chain. What it binds is not known. It is likely a read error, because the conserved phenylalanine at the end of the CDR3 is missing. The sample belongs to a study of cytomegalovirus exposure and HLA in healthy donors. Whole-study results and caveats: In a later analysis, a genetic analysis reported fewer productive-TCR N-insertions in an Asian-associated ancestry cluster than the cohort average. Among the CMV-associated chains, three were confirmed in vitro as specific for CMV antigens. A cluster of highly shared sequence variants was likely a sequencing artifact. One variant, a missense change in DCLRE1C, was linked in a later analysis to TCR beta V- and J-gene trimming.

V was shortened by 4 bases and J by 1 base, with 7 bases between the two germline ends. The CDR3 runs to 14 residues. From germline, CDR1 is MNHNS and CDR2 SASEGT. PCR primers comprised 60 Vbeta and 13 Jbeta primers. Assay: immunoSEQ multiplex PCR; the TCRdb copy retains only in-frame clones and omits some. Here the sample spans around 130,000 clones, 75% to 85% being singletons. The clonotype originates from a girl under 10 years old in good health and CMV-seronegative. The V and J genes are TRBV6-1 and TRBJ2-2; D unresolved. Sequences were obtained from PBMCs. The CDR3 loop reads CASSVIRNTGELFL. The CDR3 nucleotides read TGTGCCAGCAGTGTGATCCGGAACACCGGGGAGCTGTTTCTT.